These 23 T cell receptor beta chains originate from one sample sequenced in a study of CD8 T cells in Susac syndrome. The RNA, about 0.5 to 1 ug, was put through reverse transcription using random hexamers. TCRdb re-analysed the immunoSEQ multiplex PCR reads in MiXCR, keeping a single row per CDR3 protein. The sample has some 220,000 distinct CDR3 sequences; about 95% are singletons. The source material was CD4+ T cells from PBMCs. The receptor source for this set is a human donor with multiple sclerosis.

J is TRBJ1-2 and V is TRBV27; tentative D call: TRBD1 (6 bases). In germline, CDR1 is MNHEY, CDR2 SMNVEV (reference sequence). Trimming shortened V by 6 bases and J by 5 bases, and 16 bases separated the two germline ends. The CDR3 is made up of 14 amino acids. CDR3 amino acids: CASRRRGGSYGYTF. The CDR3 DNA is TGTGCCAGCAGGCGTAGGGGGGGAAGTTATGGCTACACCTTC.

The chain couples TRBV3-1 to TRBJ1-2; D unclear. Deletions cut 5 bases from V and 6 bases from J, with 10 bases between. Germline assignment: CDR1 LGHDT and CDR2 YNNKEL (reference sequence). The CDR3 extends over 12 amino acids. Written as DNA, the CDR3 is TGTGCCAGCAGCTCTGGGGAACATGGCTACACCTTC. Translation gives CASSSGEHGYTF.

This chain connects TRBV12-3 or TRBV12-4 to TRBJ1-3; possible D gene TRBD1, 6 bases. The germline V and J ends were trimmed by 5 bases and 5 bases, with 13 bases remaining between them. The CDR3 is 14 residues long. CDR3 in amino acids: CASSTQTGRNTIYF. DNA of the CDR3: TGTGCCAGCAGTACCCAGACAGGAAGAAACACCATATATTTT.

The chain links TRBV29-1 to TRBJ1-1; TRBD1 aligns across 7 bases. The CDR3 extends over 13 amino acids. V trimming: 5 bases; J trimming: 5 bases; junction bases outside the gene matches: 8. Germline CDR1 and CDR2: SQVTM and ANQGSEA. The CDR3 DNA reads TGCAGCGTTACAGGCAGGGGGGCGACTGAAGCTTTCTTT. Protein: CSVTGRGATEAFF. The whole variable domain, remainder taken from reference TRBV29-1 and TRBJ1-1, is SAVISQKPSRDICQRGTSLTIQCQVDSQVTMMFWYRQQPGQSLTLIATANQGSEATYESGFVIDKFPISRPNLTFSTLTVSNMSPEDSSIYLCSVTGRGATEAFFGQGTRLTVV.

Details on this clonotype: At one end the junction does not follow the germline gene, possibly because of a read error. This chain uses TRBV7-2 with TRBJ2-3; D is perhaps TRBD2 (6 bases). Germline V CDR1 and CDR2: SGHTA, FQGNSA. CDR3 length: 15 residues. The CDR3 protein is CASSPPWRGTDTQYF. DNA for the CDR3: TGTGCCAGCAGCCCACCGTGGAGGGGCACGGATACGCAGTATTTT. The full variable domain, rest sourced from reference TRBV7-2 and TRBJ2-3, is GAGVSQSPSNKVTEKGKDVELRCDPISGHTALYWYRQSLGQGLEFLIYFQGNSAPDKSGLPSDRFSAERTGGSVSTLTIQRTQQEDSAVYLCASSPPWRGTDTQYFGPGTRLTVL.

The chain links TRBV15 to TRBJ1-5; 11 nucleotides agree with TRBD1. Per germline, CDR1 LNHNV and CDR2 YYDKDF (reference sequence). The CDR3 consists of 16 residues. Trimming took 0 bases from V and 6 from J; bases not matched to a gene: 4. CDR3 sequence: CATSRDRTGGGQPQHF. The CDR3 DNA reads as TGTGCCACCAGCAGAGATAGGACAGGGGGCGGTCAGCCCCAGCATTTT.

V is TRBV15 and J is TRBJ2-5; D is perhaps TRBD1 (6 bases). Trimming pared 1 base from V and 8 bases from J, leaving 14 bases between. CDR3 length equals 14 residues. Germline V gives CDR1 LNHNV, CDR2 YYDKDF (reference sequence). This chain's CDR3 is CATSRGDTPRTQYF. The CDR3 DNA is TGTGCCACCAGCAGAGGGGACACTCCTCGCACCCAGTACTTC.

The gene calls are TRBV5-1 and TRBJ2-7; 9 positions agree with TRBD2. The junction had 7 bases not matched to a gene; V was cut back by 0 bases and J by 6 bases. This CDR3 has 15 amino acids. CDR1 is SGHRS, CDR2 YFSETQ, per germline. The CDR3 DNA sequence: TGCGCCAGCAGCTTGGATGCAGCGGGAGGCGGCGAGCAGTACTTC. Its protein is CASSLDAAGGGEQYF.

The rearrangement uses TRBV4-2 and TRBJ1-6; TRBD1 aligns across 9 bases. The CDR3 sequence is 16 residues long. With 4 bases clipped from V and 5 bases from J, the junction kept 6 bases outside the gene matches. Germline lookup yields CDR1 LGHNA and CDR2 YNFKEQ. CDR3 sequence reads: CASSLSGQGDNSPLHF. The CDR3 DNA follows: TGTGCCAGCAGCCTATCGGGACAGGGTGATAATTCACCCCTCCACTTT.

The gene calls are TRBV5-4 and TRBJ1-1, with 9 nucleotides matching TRBD1. CDR1 and CDR2 from the germline V gene are SGHNT and YYREEE (reference sequence). This CDR3 spans 15 amino acids. The trim removed 1 base at V and 1 base at J, leaving 2 bases unmatched. DNA of the CDR3: TGTGCCAGCAGCTTGCCGGGACAGGGGAACACTGAAGCTTTCTTT. Translation gives CASSLPGQGNTEAFF.

V usage is TRBV7-2 and J usage is TRBJ2-7; no clear D. The CDR3 has 13 amino acids. Germline V lookup: CDR1 SGHTA, CDR2 FQGNSA. V gave up 1 base and J gave up 4 bases, with 8 bases separating them. CDR3 in amino acids: CASSLGLEYEQYF. CDR3 in DNA: TGTGCCAGCAGCTTAGGGTTAGAATACGAGCAGTACTTC.

This clonotype was recorded once. The CDR3 protein is CSAHKGWTTYEQYF. CDR3 DNA: TGCAGTGCTCACAAGGGCTGGACTACCTACGAGCAGTACTTC. The chain uses TRBV20-1 and TRBJ2-7, with D possibly being TRBD2 (6 bases). The CDR3 extends over 14 amino acids. Germline lookup yields CDR1 DFQATT and CDR2 SNEGSKA (reference sequence). Trimming removed 5 bases from V and 2 bases from J, with 16 bases in between.

The rearrangement joins TRBV18 to TRBJ1-1; D remains unclear. V dropped 0 bases and J dropped 4 bases, with 12 bases sitting between them. The CDR3 totals 15 residues. Per germline, CDR1 KGHSH and CDR2 LQKENI. CDR3 sequence (DNA): TGTGCCAGCTCACCACCGGTAAGGTCTCTCACTGAAGCTTTCTTT. Translating it yields CASSPPVRSLTEAFF.

This sequence joins TRBV11-2 and TRBJ2-6; no reliable D call. The CDR3 contains 14 residues. The V and J ends lost 5 bases and 0 bases respectively, with 5 bases between them. Germline CDR1 SGHAT, CDR2 FQNNGV. The chain's CDR3 is CASSTPSGANVLTF. CDR3 nucleotides: TGTGCCAGCAGCACTCCCTCTGGGGCCAACGTCCTGACTTTC. Full variable domain (missing parts from reference TRBV11-2 and TRBJ2-6): EAGVAQSPRYKIIEKRQSVAFWCNPISGHATLYWYQQILGQGPKLLIQFQNNGVVDDSQLPKDRFSAERLKGVDSTLKIQPAKLEDSAVYLCASSTPSGANVLTFGAGSRLTVL.

The rearrangement uses TRBV3-1 and TRBJ1-5, with D unclear. Germline-derived CDR1 and CDR2 are LGHDT and YNNKEL (reference sequence). The V end lost 1 base, the J end lost 1 base, and 8 bases lay between the germline ends. The CDR3 covers 15 residues. The CDR3 here is CASSQGWGSNQPQHF. The CDR3, as DNA: TGTGCCAGCAGCCAAGGCTGGGGAAGCAATCAGCCCCAGCATTTT. The whole variable domain, remainder taken from reference TRBV3-1 and TRBJ1-5, is DTAVSQTPKYLVTQMGNDKSIKCEQNLGHDTMYWYKQDSKKFLKIMFSYNNKELIINETVPNRFSPKSPDKAHLNLHINSLELGDSAVYFCASSQGWGSNQPQHFGDGTRLSIL.

The rearrangement joins TRBV29-1 to TRBJ2-1, with unresolved D. CDR1 is SQVTM and CDR2 is ANQGSEA in the germline V gene. The CDR3 sequence is 13 residues long. V lost 1 base and J 3 bases, leaving 7 bases between the germline ends. Here the CDR3 DNA reads TGCAGCGTTGAAGTTACAGTCTACAATGAGCAGTTCTTC. It specifies CSVEVTVYNEQFF.

The chain employs TRBV14 and TRBJ1-1, with D hard to call. V was cut by 4 bases and J by 6 bases, with 12 bases left in between. In germline, CDR1 is SGHDN, CDR2 FVKESK. The CDR3 runs 13 residues. This CDR3 reads CASSPDLRAEAFF. CDR3 bases: TGTGCCAGCAGCCCGGACCTAAGGGCTGAAGCTTTCTTT.

The chain has TRBV28 and TRBJ2-5; tentatively, D is TRBD1 (7 bases). There are 13 residues in the CDR3. V dropped 8 bases and J dropped 5 bases, with 15 bases sitting between them. Germline loops: CDR1 MDHEN, CDR2 SYDVKM. The CDR3 region has the DNA TGTGCCAGCCTCGGAGGGGGCGAGGAGACCCAGTACTTC. It specifies CASLGGGEETQYF.

The V call is TRBV30, the J call TRBJ2-7, with D unclear. The CDR3 is made up of 9 amino acids. The germline gives CDR1 GTSNPN, CDR2 SVGIG (reference sequence). Trimming removed 4 bases from V and 4 bases from J, with 2 bases in between. The CDR3: CAWNYEQYF. The CDR3 nucleotides read TGTGCCTGGAATTACGAGCAGTACTTC.

This chain's CDR3 is CASSLGAADTQYF. The DNA for the CDR3 is TGTGCCAGCAGCTTAGGAGCGGCAGATACGCAGTATTTT. The rearrangement links TRBV7-2 to TRBJ2-3, with D maybe TRBD2 (5 bases). V was cut by 1 base and J by 4 bases, with 6 bases left in between. The CDR3 contains 13 residues. Germline V lookup: CDR1 SGHTA, CDR2 FQGNSA. The full variable domain, its missing parts supplied by reference TRBV7-2 and TRBJ2-3, is GAGVSQSPSNKVTEKGKDVELRCDPISGHTALYWYRQSLGQGLEFLIYFQGNSAPDKSGLPSDRFSAERTGGSVSTLTIQRTQQEDSAVYLCASSLGAADTQYFGPGTRLTVL.

The chain employs TRBV7-2 and TRBJ1-2; a possible D gene is TRBD1 (6 bases). Germline-derived CDR1 and CDR2 are SGHTA and FQGNSA. CDR3 length equals 14 residues. V gave up 7 bases and J gave up 4 bases, with 16 bases separating them. The CDR3 reads CASTAGGRSYGYTF. Written as DNA, the CDR3 is TGTGCCAGCACGGCGGGGGGCCGATCCTATGGCTACACCTTC.

The chain links TRBV2 to TRBJ2-7; TRBD1 aligns across 10 bases. CDR1 is SNHLY and CDR2 is FYNNEI in the germline V gene. The CDR3 is 12 residues long. V lost 9 bases, J lost 6 bases, and 5 bases stayed unmatched. CDR3 amino acids: CASGTGVGEQYF. The CDR3 DNA reads TGTGCCAGTGGGACAGGGGTGGGCGAGCAGTACTTC. The complete variable domain, with remaining parts taken from reference TRBV2 and TRBJ2-7, reads EPEVTQTPSHQVTQMGQEVILRCVPISNHLYFYWYRQILGQKVEFLVSFYNNEISEKSEIFDDQFSVERPDGSNFTLKIRSTKLEDSAMYFCASGTGVGEQYFGPGTRLTVT.

This chain joins TRBV5-1 and TRBJ2-7; 9 bases are a match to TRBD1. Looked up from germline, CDR1 is SGHRS and CDR2 is YFSETQ. The CDR3 is 15 amino acids. J was trimmed by 7 bases and V by 4 bases; bases with no gene match: 12. This CDR3 reads CASSRSGTGLIEQYF. CDR3 DNA: TGCGCCAGCAGCAGATCCGGGACAGGGCTTATTGAGCAGTACTTC. Full variable domain (missing parts from reference TRBV5-1 and TRBJ2-7): KAGVTQTPRYLIKTRGQQVTLSCSPISGHRSVSWYQQTPGQGLQFLFEYFSETQRNKGNFPGRFSGRQFSNSRSEMNVSTLELGDSALYLCASSRSGTGLIEQYFGPGTRLTVT.